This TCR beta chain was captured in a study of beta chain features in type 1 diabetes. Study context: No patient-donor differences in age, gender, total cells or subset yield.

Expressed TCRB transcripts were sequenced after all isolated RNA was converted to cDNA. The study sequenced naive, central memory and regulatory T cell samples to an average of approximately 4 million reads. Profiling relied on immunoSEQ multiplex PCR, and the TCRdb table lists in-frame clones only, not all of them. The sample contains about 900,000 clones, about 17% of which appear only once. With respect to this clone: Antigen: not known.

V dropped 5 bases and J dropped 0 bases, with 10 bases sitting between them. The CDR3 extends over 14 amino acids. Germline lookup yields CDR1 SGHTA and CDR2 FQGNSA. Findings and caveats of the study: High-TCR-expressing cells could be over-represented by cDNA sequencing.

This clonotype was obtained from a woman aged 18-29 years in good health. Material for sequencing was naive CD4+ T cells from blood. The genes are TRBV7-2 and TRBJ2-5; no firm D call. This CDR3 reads CASSATLYQETQYF. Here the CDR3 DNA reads TGTGCCAGCAGCGCGACCCTGTACCAAGAGACCCAGTACTTC.